This T cell receptor beta chain stems from a study of blood T cell repertoires in COVID-19. Assay: immunoSEQ multiplex PCR; the TCRdb copy retains only in-frame clones and omits some. The sample lists over 85,000 clones, approximately 85% seen once, with 8.5% to 10% in the top ten. Trimming removed 3 bases from V and 4 bases from J; junction bases left unmatched: 3. Per germline, CDR1 SGHTA and CDR2 FQGNSA. The CDR3 length is 15 residues. The sequenced sample was peripheral blood. The V and J genes are TRBV7-2 and TRBJ2-2; 9 bases are a match to TRBD2. The clonotype originates from a man in his forties with active or convalescent COVID-19. CDR3 residues: CASSFASGVTGELFF. As DNA, the CDR3 is TGTGCCAGCAGCTTCGCTAGCGGGGTCACCGGGGAGCTGTTTTTT. The entire variable domain, with the rest obtained from reference TRBV7-2 and TRBJ2-2, is as follows: GAGVSQSPSNKVTEKGKDVELRCDPISGHTALYWYRQSLGQGLEFLIYFQGNSAPDKSGLPSDRFSAERTGGSVSTLTIQRTQQEDSAVYLCASSFASGVTGELFFGEGSRLTVL.